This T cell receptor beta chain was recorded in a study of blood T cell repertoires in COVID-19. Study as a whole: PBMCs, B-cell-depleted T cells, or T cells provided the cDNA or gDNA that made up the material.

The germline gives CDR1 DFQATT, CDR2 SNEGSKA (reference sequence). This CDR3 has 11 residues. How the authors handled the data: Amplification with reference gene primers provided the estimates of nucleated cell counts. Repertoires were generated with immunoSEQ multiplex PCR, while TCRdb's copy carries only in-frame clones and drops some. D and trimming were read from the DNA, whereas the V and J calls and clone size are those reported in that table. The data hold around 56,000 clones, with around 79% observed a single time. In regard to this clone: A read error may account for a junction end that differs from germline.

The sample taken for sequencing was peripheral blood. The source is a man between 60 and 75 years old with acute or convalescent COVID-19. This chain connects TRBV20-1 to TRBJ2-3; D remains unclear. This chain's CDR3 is CSAGHTDTQYF. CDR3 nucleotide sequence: TGTTCGGCAGGCCACACAGATACGCAGTATTTT.